These 21 T cell receptor beta chains originate from one sample sequenced in a study of identifying expanded T cells in peripheral blood. Some clones are missing from TCRdb's copy, which holds only in-frame ones; the method was immunoSEQ multiplex PCR. Of tens of thousands of clones listed, around 87% are singletons. Sequencing used blood. These receptors originate from a person aged 18-70 years in good health.

This chain joins TRBV6-5 and TRBJ1-4; no clear D gene. The length of the CDR3 is 15 residues. The V gene lost 6 bases and the J gene lost 0 bases, with 11 bases spanning the gap. Germline CDR1 MNHEY, CDR2 SVGAGI. CDR3: CASRPGEATNEKLFF. The CDR3 bases are TGTGCCAGCAGACCCGGGGAAGCAACTAATGAAAAACTGTTTTTT.

In DNA form, the CDR3 reads TGTGCCAGCAGCTTTACAGGGGCCGAGACAGATACGCAGTATTTT. As protein: CASSFTGAETDTQYF. V and J are TRBV7-9 and TRBJ2-3, with 7 bases matching TRBD1. V lost 3 bases to trimming and J lost 3 bases; unmatched junction nucleotides: 6. Germline values: CDR1 SEHNR, CDR2 FQNEAQ (reference sequence). This CDR3 has 15 amino acids.

The chain joins TRBV5-8 to TRBJ2-1; 7 bases are a match to TRBD2. The V and J ends lost 5 bases and 3 bases, in that order; junction bases with no gene match: 11. Germline CDR1 reads SGHTS; CDR2 reads YDEGEE. This CDR3 region has 16 residues. The CDR3, as DNA: TGTGCCAGCAGATCAGACCGCGCTAGCGGCTACAATGAGCAGTTCTTC. Amino acids: CASRSDRASGYNEQFF.

This chain joins TRBV11-2 and TRBJ2-3; TRBD1 matches 8 bases. J lost 2 bases, V lost 5 bases, and 3 bases had no gene match. CDR3 length equals 14 residues. Germline V lookup: CDR1 SGHAT, CDR2 FQNNGV. Here the CDR3 reads CASSRQGNTDTQYF. The CDR3, as DNA: TGTGCCAGCAGCCGACAGGGGAACACAGATACGCAGTATTTT.

The chain couples TRBV9 to TRBJ2-5; 7 bases align to TRBD1. The J call may be incorrect, as the DNA end agrees better with TRBJ2-7. Looked up from germline, CDR1 is SGDLS and CDR2 is YYNGEE. The CDR3 length is 15 residues. As DNA, the CDR3 is TGTGCCAGCAGTTACAGACAGGGAGTAAGTTACGAGCAGTACTTC. Its protein is CASSYRQGVSYEQYF.

J is TRBJ1-5 and V is TRBV15; 9 nucleotides align to TRBD1. V lost 3 bases and J lost 2; bases outside the gene matches: 8. Germline V CDR1 and CDR2: LNHNV, YYDKDF (reference sequence). This CDR3 is built from 17 residues. CDR3 loop: CATSSDAGDRGNQPQHF. For the CDR3, the DNA is TGTGCCACCAGCAGTGATGCGGGGGACAGGGGCAATCAGCCCCAGCATTTT.

This clone was counted a few times. The chain employs TRBV4-1 and TRBJ2-7, with TRBD1 matching over 8 bases. The V and J ends lost 2 bases and 3 bases, in that order; junction bases with no gene match: 3. In germline, CDR1 is MGHRA, CDR2 YSYEKL. This CDR3 region has 14 residues. This CDR3 is CASSQRTGIYEQYF. As DNA, the CDR3 is TGCGCCAGCAGCCAACGGACAGGGATCTACGAGCAGTACTTC.

This chain connects TRBV15 to TRBJ2-2; TRBD2 matches 7 bases. With 0 bases clipped from V and 2 bases from J, the junction kept 3 bases outside the gene matches. CDR1 is LNHNV and CDR2 is YYDKDF in the germline V gene (reference sequence). There are 16 residues in the CDR3. The CDR3 sequence is CATSRDRGLNTGELFF. The DNA of the CDR3 is TGTGCCACCAGCAGAGATAGGGGACTAAACACCGGGGAGCTGTTTTTT.

The chain has TRBV28 and TRBJ2-2, with a weak D call TRBD2 (6 bases). The length of the CDR3 is 14 residues. The germline gives CDR1 MDHEN, CDR2 SYDVKM. Between the trimmed V and J ends, which lost 1 base and 5 bases, there was a span of 8 bases. The CDR3, as DNA: TGTGCCAGCAGTTTATTACGGGGGACCGGGGAGCTGTTTTTT. Encoded protein: CASSLLRGTGELFF. Drawing the rest from reference TRBV28 and TRBJ2-2, the complete variable domain is DVKVTQSSRYLVKRTGEKVFLECVQDMDHENMFWYRQDPGLGLRLIYFSYDVKMKEKGDIPEGYSVSREKKERFSLILESASTNQTSMYLCASSLLRGTGELFFGEGSRLTVL.

The chain combines TRBV5-5 with TRBJ1-5; D gene ambiguous. The V gene lost 0 bases and the J gene lost 2 bases, with 12 bases spanning the gap. This CDR3 contains 16 residues. Germline V gene sequence: CDR1 SGHKS, CDR2 YYEKEE (reference sequence). The DNA for the CDR3 is TGTGCCAGCAGCTTGGCCCCTCCCTGGGGCAATCAGCCCCAGCATTTT. Its translation is CASSLAPPWGNQPQHF.

This clone was seen repeatedly, ten times or more. The chain recombines TRBV6-4 with TRBJ1-5; maybe TRBD1 (6 bases). The CDR3 extends over 13 amino acids. CDR1 is MRHNA and CDR2 is SNTAGT in the germline V gene. Between the trimmed V and J ends, which lost 6 bases and 3 bases, there was a span of 9 bases. CDR3 sequence: CASSRDTNQPQHF. The DNA of the CDR3 is TGTGCCAGCAGCAGGGACACCAATCAGCCCCAGCATTTT.

This clone appeared a single time. This rearrangement joins TRBV28 to TRBJ1-1, with a weak D call TRBD1 (5 bases). The CDR3 is made up of 14 amino acids. With 2 bases removed from V and 4 bases from J, the gap between germline ends came to 11 bases. The germline gives CDR1 MDHEN, CDR2 SYDVKM. The CDR3 loop is CASSLQGWVTEAFF. The CDR3 DNA sequence: TGTGCCAGCAGTTTACAGGGATGGGTCACTGAAGCTTTCTTT.

The chain couples TRBV10-3 to TRBJ2-7; 7 positions match TRBD2. CDR3 length: 13 residues. The V segment lost 3 bases and the J segment 5 bases; nucleotides outside the gene matches: 4. The germline V gene encodes CDR1 ENHRY and CDR2 SYGVKD. The CDR3 loop reads CAISDEGGNEQYF. As DNA, the CDR3 is TGTGCCATCAGTGATGAGGGAGGGAACGAGCAGTACTTC.

The rearrangement uses TRBV27 and TRBJ1-1; D is undetermined. Germline values: CDR1 MNHEY, CDR2 SMNVEV (reference sequence). V lost 10 bases to trimming and J lost 2 bases, with 17 bases between them. The CDR3 sequence is 14 residues long. The CDR3 nucleotides are TGTGCCACCCTATCCCCGGCTATTAACACTGAAGCTTTCTTT. Its protein product is CATLSPAINTEAFF.

The chain combines TRBV7-2 with TRBJ2-7; D possibly corresponds to TRBD1 (6 bases). The CDR3 spans 15 residues. Germline-derived CDR1 and CDR2 are SGHTA and FQGNSA. V lost 6 bases and J 1 base, leaving 16 bases between the germline ends. For the CDR3, the DNA is TGTGCCAGCAGTCCAACAGGGTGGCCTTCCTACGAGCAGTACTTC. Its translation: CASSPTGWPSYEQYF.

This sequence joins TRBV4-3 and TRBJ1-2, with 8 bases fitting TRBD1. Germline V gene lookup returns CDR1 LGHNA and CDR2 YSLEER. Unmatched junction bases numbered 3, after V lost 5 bases and J lost 7 bases. This CDR3 comprises 12 residues. CDR3 region: CASSYTGGGYTF. CDR3 sequence (DNA): TGCGCCAGCAGCTACACAGGGGGTGGCTACACCTTC.

The rearrangement joins TRBV15 to TRBJ2-7, with 9 bases lining up with TRBD1. The CDR3 has 17 amino acids. Germline V gene lookup returns CDR1 LNHNV and CDR2 YYDKDF (reference sequence). J was trimmed by 4 bases and V by 0 bases; bases with no gene match: 10. The CDR3 loop reads CATSRDSGHRGQYEQYF. The CDR3 DNA reads as TGTGCCACCAGCAGAGATTCGGGCCACAGGGGGCAGTACGAGCAGTACTTC. The complete variable domain, with remaining parts taken from reference TRBV15 and TRBJ2-7, reads DAMVIQNPRYQVTQFGKPVTLSCSQTLNHNVMYWYQQKSSQAPKLLFHYYDKDFNNEADTPDNFQSRRPNTSFCFLDIRSPGLGDTAMYLCATSRDSGHRGQYEQYFGPGTRLTVT.

The rearrangement uses TRBV5-6 and TRBJ2-7; 7 bases match TRBD1. CDR1 and CDR2 (germline): SGHDT, YYEEEE. V lost 4 bases and J lost 3; bases outside the gene matches: 4. There are 13 residues in the CDR3. The CDR3 spells CASSRDRFYEQYF. In nucleotides, the CDR3 is TGTGCCAGCAGCCGGGACAGATTCTACGAGCAGTACTTC.

The rearrangement links TRBV6-4 to TRBJ2-3; tentatively, D is TRBD2 (5 bases). The CDR3 runs 15 residues. Trimming stripped 4 bases from V and 2 bases from J, with 13 bases between. Germline assignment: CDR1 MRHNA and CDR2 SNTAGT. CDR3 DNA sequence: TGTGCCAGCAGTGGTACAGCGGCCCTCACAGATACGCAGTATTTT. Protein sequence: CASSGTAALTDTQYF.

The chain joins TRBV29-1 to TRBJ2-7; a weak D match, TRBD2 (5 bases). Germline V gene sequence: CDR1 SQVTM, CDR2 ANQGSEA. V lost 5 bases and J 0 bases, leaving 14 bases between the germline ends. The CDR3 length is 14 residues. CDR3 sequence (DNA): TGCAGCGTTTGCCCGGGATTGAGCTCCTACGAGCAGTACTTC. Its protein is CSVCPGLSSYEQYF.

The chain is built from TRBV11-2 and TRBJ1-1; possibly TRBD1 for D (5 bases). Germline V gene data show CDR1 as SGHAT and CDR2 as FQNNGV. CDR3 length equals 15 residues. V lost 5 bases to trimming and J lost 3 bases, with 16 bases between them. CDR3 DNA: TGTGCCAGCAGCGCAGGGCGGAGTAGGGACACTGAAGCTTTCTTT. As protein: CASSAGRSRDTEAFF.